Below, 5 T cell receptor beta chains from the same sample are listed, as sequenced in a study of graft-versus-host responses after intestinal transplantation. The method was immunoSEQ multiplex PCR; TCRdb's version includes in-frame clones alone and lacks a portion of them. The repertoire includes about 20,000 clones, around three quarters of them detected once, and roughly 3% sits in the top ten. Graft specimens yielded both intraepithelial and lamina propria lymphocytes. The material sequenced was ileum tissue, taken 12 days after intestinal transplant. The receptor source for this set is a human patient who received an intestinal transplant, so some T cells may come from the graft donor.

V gene TRBV7-8 combines with J gene TRBJ1-1; 10 bases match TRBD1. Per germline, CDR1 SGHVS and CDR2 FQNEAQ. The junction had 3 bases not matched to a gene; V was cut back by 4 bases and J by 1 base. The CDR3 is 15 amino acids. DNA of the CDR3: TGTGCCAGCAGCTGGGACAGGGGAGCGAACACTGAAGCTTTCTTT. This sequence encodes CASSWDRGANTEAFF.

The rearrangement links TRBV9 to TRBJ2-7; 12 bases agree with TRBD2. The CDR3 loop spans 13 amino acids. Germline V lookup: CDR1 SGDLS, CDR2 YYNGEE. The J segment lost 5 bases and the V segment lost 3 bases, leaving 0 bases of the junction unmatched. CDR3 loop: CASSGTSGDEQYF. Here the CDR3 DNA reads TGTGCCAGCAGCGGGACTAGCGGGGACGAGCAGTACTTC.

This chain uses TRBV7-2 with TRBJ2-5; 7 bases match TRBD2. The CDR3 contains 15 residues. V lost 1 base and J lost 5; bases outside the gene matches: 7. Germline V gene lookup returns CDR1 SGHTA and CDR2 FQGNSA. Here the CDR3 DNA reads TGTGCCAGCAGCTTAGGTTCTCCGGGAGGCGAGACCCAGTACTTC. This encodes CASSLGSPGGETQYF.

V usage is TRBV2 and J usage is TRBJ2-1, with a tentative D call TRBD1 (6 bases). Germline V gene data show CDR1 as SNHLY and CDR2 as FYNNEI. The CDR3 sequence is 13 residues long. Trimming stripped 8 bases from V and 7 bases from J, with 15 bases between. The CDR3 region is CASRAGEWNEQFF. CDR3 nucleotides: TGTGCCAGCCGGGCAGGGGAGTGGAATGAGCAGTTCTTC.

This clone was seen a handful of times. The rearrangement links TRBV5-8 to TRBJ2-7, with a tentative D call TRBD1 (7 bases). V was clipped by 3 bases and J by 4 bases, with 20 bases between them. CDR3 length: 16 amino acids. Per the germline V gene, CDR1 is SGHTS and CDR2 is YDEGEE. The CDR3 loop reads CASSYSRGTAPYEQYF. The CDR3 DNA is TGTGCCAGCAGCTACTCACGCGGGACAGCCCCTTACGAGCAGTACTTC.